This T cell receptor (beta chain) was sequenced in a study of blood T cells in healthy people across ages. This clonotype has just a few counts. The germline V gene encodes CDR1 SGHNT and CDR2 YYREEE (reference sequence). Trimming removed 2 bases at V and 1 base at J, with 9 bases between. The CDR3 has 14 residues. A sample-barcoded 5' primer and a J-beta primer mix were used in a second PCR of roughly 6 to 11 cycles. TCRdb re-called the 5' RACE reads with MiXCR, one entry per CDR3 protein. The sample carries about 1.6 million distinct CDR3 sequences, roughly 30% recorded once. Specimen: blood. V gene TRBV5-4 combines with J gene TRBJ1-2; D remains ambiguous. The TCR was taken from a woman between 25 and 40 years old in good health. For the CDR3, the DNA is TGTGCCAGCAGCTTACCTCAGAATAACTATGGCTACACCTTC. Protein product: CASSLPQNNYGYTF.